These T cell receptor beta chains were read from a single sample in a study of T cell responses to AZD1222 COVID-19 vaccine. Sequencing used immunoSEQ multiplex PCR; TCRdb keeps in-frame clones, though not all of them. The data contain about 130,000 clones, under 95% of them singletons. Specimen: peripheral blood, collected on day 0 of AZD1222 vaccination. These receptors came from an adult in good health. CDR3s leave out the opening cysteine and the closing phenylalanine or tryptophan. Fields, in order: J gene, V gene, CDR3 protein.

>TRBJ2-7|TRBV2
ASSDPGQGTIYEQY
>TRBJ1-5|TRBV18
ASSQGFDRFSVSQH
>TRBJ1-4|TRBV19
ASSTLDAISEKLF
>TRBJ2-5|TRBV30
AWSVFPQTQY
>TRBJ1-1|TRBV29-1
SALDRVQTEAF
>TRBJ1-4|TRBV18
ASSPRDNEKLF
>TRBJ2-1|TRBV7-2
ASSLGPYNNEQF
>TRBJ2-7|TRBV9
ASSRQGSMAYEQY
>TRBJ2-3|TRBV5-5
ASSLEATDTQY
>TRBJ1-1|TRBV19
ASNQGQYTEAF
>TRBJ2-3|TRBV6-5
ASGGMRDTQY
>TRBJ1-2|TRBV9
ASKKGTGVYGYT
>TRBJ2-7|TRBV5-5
ASSRTERQGGAYEQY
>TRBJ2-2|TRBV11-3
ASSRNRDVGELF
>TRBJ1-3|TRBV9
ASSGGGQGNTIY
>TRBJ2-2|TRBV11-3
ASSQQGVNTGELF
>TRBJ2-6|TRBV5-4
ASSLDRGPGSGANVLT
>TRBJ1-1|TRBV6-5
ASSRPGQGNTEAF
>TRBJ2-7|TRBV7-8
ASRRPDSYEQY
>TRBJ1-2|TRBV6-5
ASRLKALSYGYT
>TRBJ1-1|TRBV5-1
ASSLADRGNTEAF
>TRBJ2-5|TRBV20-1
SASHWASGGAHQETQY
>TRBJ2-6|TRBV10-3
AISDIRISGANVLT
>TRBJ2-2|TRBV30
AWSGTGTGELF
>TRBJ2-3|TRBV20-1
SASTSSTDTQY
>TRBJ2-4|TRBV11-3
ASSSRTGRPKNIQY
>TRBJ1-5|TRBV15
ATSRDRDWNQPQH
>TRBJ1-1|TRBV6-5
ASMGVGTEAF
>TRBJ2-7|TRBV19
ASSVRDRGHYEQY
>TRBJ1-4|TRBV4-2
ASSQVLPRGATNEKLF
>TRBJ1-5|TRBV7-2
ASSLEAGGQPQH
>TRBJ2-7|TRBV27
ASSLRPSPLRYEQY
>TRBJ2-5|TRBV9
ASSLTSGGDQETQY
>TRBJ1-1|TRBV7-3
ASSLSRVGEAF
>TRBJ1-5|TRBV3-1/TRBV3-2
ASSQDLVNQPQH
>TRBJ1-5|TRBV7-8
ASSLVGGNQPQH
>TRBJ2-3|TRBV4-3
ASSQQGTDTQY
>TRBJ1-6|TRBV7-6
ASSLGTGGISPLH
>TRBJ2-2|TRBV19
ASSLQGSGELF
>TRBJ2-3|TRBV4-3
ASSPGRLAGGMDTQY
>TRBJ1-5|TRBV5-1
ASSNEGNQPQH
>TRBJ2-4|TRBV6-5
ASSQQGFKNIQY
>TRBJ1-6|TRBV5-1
ASSVDRPGNSPLH
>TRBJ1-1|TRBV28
ANQRLLNTEAF
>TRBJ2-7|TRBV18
ASATGTAGGEQY
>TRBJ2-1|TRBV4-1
ASSQGGTSINEQF
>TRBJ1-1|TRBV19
ASSDRGQGNTEAF
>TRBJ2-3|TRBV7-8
ASSPPGLAGTDTQY
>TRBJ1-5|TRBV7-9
ASSRGTASQPQH
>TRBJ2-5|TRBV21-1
ASRRGRAETQY
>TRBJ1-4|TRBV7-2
ASSLGMGEGEKLF
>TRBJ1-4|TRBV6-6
ASTLRGGTSEKLF
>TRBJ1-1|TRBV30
AWSQLNTEAF
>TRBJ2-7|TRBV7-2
ASSLSGSSFEQY
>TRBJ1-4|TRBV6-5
ASSSTGTGSEKLF